The 19 T cell receptor beta chains in this list originate from one sample, sequenced in a study of T cell responses to AZD1222 COVID-19 vaccine. TCRdb keeps only in-frame clones here, not all; method: immunoSEQ multiplex PCR. In the table there are some 140,000 clones, 80% to 90% of which are singletons. The input for sequencing was peripheral blood, taken on day 0 of AZD1222 vaccination. The receptor set was obtained from an adult in good health.

This chain links TRBV6-1 with TRBJ2-3; 10 bases align to TRBD1. Germline lookup yields CDR1 MNHNS and CDR2 SASEGT. Trimming took 4 bases from V and 6 from J; bases not matched to a gene: 10. The CDR3 is made up of 16 amino acids. The CDR3 DNA follows: TGTGCCAGCAGTGCCCGACCGGACAGGGGGGTGGATACGCAGTATTTT. Translated: CASSARPDRGVDTQYF.

The rearrangement uses TRBV7-6 and TRBJ2-1; D tentatively reads TRBD1 or TRBD2 (5 bases each). V was clipped by 5 bases and J by 10 bases, with 24 bases between them. The germline gives CDR1 SGHVS, CDR2 FNYEAQ. This CDR3 has 16 residues. CDR3 protein: CASSERPTAARLEQFF. CDR3 nucleotide sequence: TGTGCCAGCAGCGAAAGGCCGACAGCGGCCAGGTTAGAGCAGTTCTTC.

The chain joins TRBV11-3 to TRBJ2-1, with D unresolved. Trimming shortened V by 3 bases and J by 7 bases, and 16 bases separated the two germline ends. The germline V gene has CDR1 SGHNT and CDR2 YENEEA. The CDR3 is made up of 15 amino acids. The CDR3 DNA sequence: TGTGCCAGCAGCTTGATACTGGTGGTATGGAATGAGCAGTTCTTC. It encodes CASSLILVVWNEQFF. The full variable domain, in which reference TRBV11-3 and TRBJ2-1 provide the parts outside the CDR3, is EAGVVQSPRYKIIEKKQPVAFWCNPISGHNTLYWYLQNLGQGPELLIRYENEEAVDDSQLPKDRFSAERLKGVDSTLKIQPAELGDSAVYLCASSLILVVWNEQFFGPGTRLTVL.

The chain is built from TRBV28 and TRBJ1-4; a possible D gene is TRBD1 (5 bases). Trimming pared 5 bases from V and 6 bases from J, leaving 13 bases between. The CDR3 consists of 14 residues. The V gene's germline CDR1 is MDHEN and CDR2 SYDVKM. The CDR3 sequence: CASSLTGGDEKLFF. The CDR3 DNA follows: TGTGCCAGCAGTCTGACCGGAGGGGATGAAAAACTGTTTTTT.

The chain is built from TRBV9 and TRBJ2-7; no firm D call. Germline values: CDR1 SGDLS, CDR2 YYNGEE. V was shortened by 4 bases and J by 2 bases, with 10 bases between the two germline ends. The CDR3 consists of 13 residues. CDR3 in amino acids: CASSRGPTYEQYF. CDR3 nucleotides: TGTGCCAGCAGCCGCGGCCCCACCTACGAGCAGTACTTC.

The genes are TRBV5-1 and TRBJ1-1; possibly TRBD1 for D (5 bases). The CDR3 is 14 residues long. Trimming shortened V by 2 bases and J by 6 bases, and 14 bases separated the two germline ends. The germline V gene has CDR1 SGHRS and CDR2 YFSETQ. The CDR3 DNA reads TGCGCCAGCAGCTTACAAGACCCGGGGGCTGAAGCTTTCTTT. This codes for CASSLQDPGAEAFF.

The chain recombines TRBV27 with TRBJ2-7, with D unresolved. The CDR3 contains 13 residues. The V and J ends lost 0 bases and 2 bases respectively, with 5 bases between them. The germline V gene encodes CDR1 MNHEY and CDR2 SMNVEV (reference sequence). The CDR3 here is CASSLSRTYEQYF. The CDR3 DNA reads as TGTGCCAGCAGTTTATCGCGGACCTACGAGCAGTACTTC.

This clone was found once. This chain uses TRBV29-1 with TRBJ2-1; 9 nucleotides match TRBD2. V shed 1 base, J shed 0 bases, and the junction held 4 bases outside the gene matches. The CDR3 spans 16 residues. CDR1 is SQVTM, CDR2 ANQGSEA, per germline. CDR3: CSVEGLAGSSYNEQFF. The CDR3 nucleotides read TGCAGCGTTGAAGGTCTAGCGGGGAGCTCCTACAATGAGCAGTTCTTC.

The rearrangement uses TRBV7-9 and TRBJ2-7; D might be TRBD1 or TRBD2, each matching 5 bases. Germline V gene lookup returns CDR1 SEHNR and CDR2 FQNEAQ (reference sequence). The CDR3 covers 14 residues. V was clipped by 5 bases and J by 6 bases, with 17 bases between them. CDR3 residues: CASSPSLWDGEQYF. As DNA, the CDR3 is TGTGCCAGCAGCCCTTCCCTGTGGGACGGCGAGCAGTACTTC.

This clone was seen just once. CDR3 loop: CASSLESTQYF. For the CDR3, the DNA is TGTGCCAGCAGCCTGGAGAGTACCCAGTACTTC. This chain connects TRBV5-5 to TRBJ2-5; D remains unclear. V gave up 4 bases and J gave up 8 bases, with 9 bases separating them. The CDR3 has 11 amino acids. Germline V lookup: CDR1 SGHKS, CDR2 YYEKEE (reference sequence).

Turning to this clone: The germline gene is not matched at one end of the junction; a read error may be the cause. The genes are TRBV9 and TRBJ2-7; D is uncertain. The CDR3 consists of 8 residues. Germline V gives CDR1 SGDLS, CDR2 YYNGEE. The CDR3 sequence: CASSVAGF. Written as DNA, the CDR3 is TGTGCCAGCAGCGTAGCGGGCTTC.

This rearrangement joins TRBV4-2 to TRBJ1-1; D gene ambiguous. Trimming took off 5 bases at V and 0 bases at J, with 7 bases between the two ends. Germline CDR1 is LGHNA and CDR2 is YNFKEQ. The length of the CDR3 is 13 residues. For the CDR3, the DNA is TGTGCCAGCAGCTCTACACTGAACACTGAAGCTTTCTTT. It yields the protein CASSSTLNTEAFF.

The chain carries TRBV29-1 and TRBJ1-2; 9 nucleotides align to TRBD1. Unmatched junction bases numbered 7, after V lost 7 bases and J lost 4 bases. The CDR3 has 13 residues. The germline V gene encodes CDR1 SQVTM and CDR2 ANQGSEA. For the CDR3, the DNA is TGCAGCGCCCGGACAGGGGCCCTCTATGGCTACACCTTC. Amino acids: CSARTGALYGYTF.

This clone was recorded once. The chain is built from TRBV12-3 or TRBV12-4 and TRBJ2-2; D not certain. The CDR3 extends over 10 amino acids. Deletions cut 8 bases from V and 5 bases from J, with 3 bases between. CDR3 in DNA: TGTGCCAGCGGAACCGGGGAGCTGTTTTTT. Protein sequence: CASGTGELFF.

The chain couples TRBV7-9 to TRBJ2-1; D gene uncertain. Trimming pared 5 bases from V and 5 bases from J, leaving 13 bases between. The V gene's germline CDR1 is SEHNR and CDR2 FQNEAQ (reference sequence). The CDR3 totals 14 residues. DNA of the CDR3: TGTGCCAGCAGCCCGTTTTCCCCCGACAATGAGCAGTTCTTC. The encoded protein is CASSPFSPDNEQFF.

The gene calls are TRBV5-1 and TRBJ2-2, with 9 nucleotides matching TRBD1. Germline values: CDR1 SGHRS, CDR2 YFSETQ. This CDR3 spans 16 amino acids. The junction had 9 bases not matched to a gene; V was cut back by 4 bases and J by 5 bases. The CDR3: CASSGSQGARTGELFF. CDR3 in DNA: TGCGCCAGCAGCGGATCACAGGGGGCGAGGACCGGGGAGCTGTTTTTT.

The chain couples TRBV28 to TRBJ1-3; D is uncertain. V lost 6 bases and J lost 1, with 22 bases in between. CDR1 MDHEN and CDR2 SYDVKM come from the germline V gene. There are 18 residues in the CDR3. The CDR3 DNA reads as TGTGCCAGCAGCCCGGGGAGGGCAGGACCTCTATCTGGAAACACCATATATTTT. It codes for CASSPGRAGPLSGNTIYF.

This clone was detected once. This chain joins TRBV30 and TRBJ1-1, with TRBD1 matching 7 bases. J gave up 10 bases and V 0 bases, and 8 bases lay outside the gene matches. Germline lookup yields CDR1 GTSNPN and CDR2 SVGIG (reference sequence). The CDR3 is 13 residues long. This CDR3 reads CAWSVPGGTAAFF. The CDR3 DNA is TGTGCCTGGAGTGTCCCAGGGGGGACCGCAGCTTTCTTT.

The rearrangement links TRBV18 to TRBJ1-1; TRBD1 aligns across 7 bases. Trimming took 3 bases from V and 2 from J; bases not matched to a gene: 9. CDR1 and CDR2 from the germline V gene are KGHSH and LQKENI. The CDR3 is 16 residues long. The CDR3 here is CASSPLPDRDNTEAFF. The DNA for the CDR3 is TGTGCCAGCTCACCGCTACCCGACAGGGATAACACTGAAGCTTTCTTT.